These T cell receptor beta chains were read from a single sample in a study of lymphopenia after photon versus proton radiotherapy. Sequencing was performed with immunoSEQ multiplex PCR; in TCRdb, only in-frame clones are kept and a portion is missing. The sample lists approximately 24,000 clones, more than 75% occurring once. Material: peripheral blood, obtained from a patient treated with photon-based radiotherapy. The receptors were sampled from a woman aged 45-59 years with cholangiocarcinoma. Both conserved end residues are part of each CDR3. Fields, in order: V gene, J gene, clone size, D gene, CDR3 DNA, CDR3 protein. A D gene is named only where the DNA matches it firmly. Rows may omit the clone size; those that give it use once, few, many or a size class.

v_call: TRBV27; j_call: TRBJ2-1; clone_size: once; d_call: -; cdr3_nt: TGTGCCAGCAGTTTAGGCTTAGCTGGTTACAATGAGCAGTTCTTC; cdr3_aa: CASSLGLAGYNEQFF
v_call: TRBV4-1; j_call: TRBJ2-7; clone_size: -; d_call: -; cdr3_nt: TGCGCCAGCAGCCAAGATCTTAGGACAGCTGAGATCCACGAGCAGTACTTC; cdr3_aa: CASSQDLRTAEIHEQYF
v_call: TRBV4-3; j_call: TRBJ2-7; clone_size: -; d_call: -; cdr3_nt: TGCGCCAGCAGCCAAGGGGGACCATCCTACGAGCAGTACTTC; cdr3_aa: CASSQGGPSYEQYF
v_call: TRBV7-9; j_call: TRBJ2-1; clone_size: few; d_call: TRBD2; cdr3_nt: TGTGCCAGCAGCCAGCCCGGGACTAGCTTAAATGAGCAGTTCTTC; cdr3_aa: CASSQPGTSLNEQFF
v_call: TRBV2; j_call: TRBJ1-3; clone_size: -; d_call: -; cdr3_nt: TGTGCCAGCAGCCCGCGTTTGTCTAAATCTGGAAACACCATATATTTT; cdr3_aa: CASSPRLSKSGNTIYF
v_call: TRBV2; j_call: TRBJ1-4; clone_size: -; d_call: TRBD1; cdr3_nt: TGTGCCAGCAGATTACAGGGGGCAAGTAATGAAAAACTGTTTTTT; cdr3_aa: CASRLQGASNEKLFF
v_call: TRBV30; j_call: TRBJ1-1; clone_size: -; d_call: -; cdr3_nt: TGTGCCTGGAGCCTGGATGTGAACACTGAAGCTTTCTTT; cdr3_aa: CAWSLDVNTEAFF
v_call: TRBV10-3; j_call: TRBJ1-3; clone_size: once; d_call: -; cdr3_nt: TGTGCCATCAGCTGGGGGAGCTCTGGAAACACCATATATTTT; cdr3_aa: CAISWGSSGNTIYF
v_call: TRBV6-4; j_call: TRBJ2-1; clone_size: -; d_call: -; cdr3_nt: TGTGCCAGCAGTGACGGATCTGGCTACAATGAGCAGTTCTTC; cdr3_aa: CASSDGSGYNEQFF
v_call: TRBV5-6; j_call: TRBJ1-4; clone_size: once; d_call: -; cdr3_nt: TGTGCCAGCAGCTTAGAGGCCCAGCGTAGAGAAAAACTGTTTTTT; cdr3_aa: CASSLEAQRREKLFF
v_call: TRBV6-5; j_call: TRBJ2-2; clone_size: -; d_call: -; cdr3_nt: TGTGCCAGCATCTCAGGAGGGGCTAGCAACGGGGAGCTGTTTTTT; cdr3_aa: CASISGGASNGELFF
v_call: TRBV2; j_call: TRBJ2-3; clone_size: -; d_call: -; cdr3_nt: TGTGCCAGCAGTCGCGGGGGCCGCTCCACAGATACGCAGTATTTT; cdr3_aa: CASSRGGRSTDTQYF
v_call: TRBV6-5; j_call: TRBJ2-1; clone_size: -; d_call: -; cdr3_nt: TGTGCCAGCGTAGACCGGGGTGGTGGGTACAATGAGCAGTTCTTC; cdr3_aa: CASVDRGGGYNEQFF
v_call: TRBV7-9; j_call: TRBJ1-4; clone_size: -; d_call: TRBD1; cdr3_nt: TGTGCCAGCAGCCCCCATTCACAGGGGGCGGGAGAAAAACTGTTTTTT; cdr3_aa: CASSPHSQGAGEKLFF
v_call: TRBV4-3; j_call: TRBJ1-1; clone_size: -; d_call: -; cdr3_nt: TGCGCCAGCAGCCAAGAAGGCCGGGGTAGCGCTTTCTTT; cdr3_aa: CASSQEGRGSAFF
v_call: TRBV5-8; j_call: TRBJ2-1; clone_size: -; d_call: -; cdr3_nt: TGTGCCAGCAGCTTGGGGCGACGGCAGGGGCTAGGAGGTGAGCAGTTCTTC; cdr3_aa: CASSLGRRQGLGGEQFF
v_call: TRBV28; j_call: TRBJ1-2; clone_size: -; d_call: -; cdr3_nt: TGTGCCAGCAGTTTATATCCAGGGTGGAACTATGGCTACACCTTC; cdr3_aa: CASSLYPGWNYGYTF
v_call: TRBV14; j_call: TRBJ2-3; clone_size: -; d_call: TRBD2; cdr3_nt: TGTGCCAGCAGCCTAAAGGGACTAGCGGGGGGGCCTAAGGGCACAGATACGCAGTATTTT; cdr3_aa: CASSLKGLAGGPKGTDTQYF
v_call: TRBV10-1; j_call: TRBJ1-1; clone_size: -; d_call: TRBD1; cdr3_nt: TGCGCCAGCAGTGCTAACAGGGGAACTGAAGCTTTCTTT; cdr3_aa: CASSANRGTEAFF
v_call: TRBV2; j_call: TRBJ1-2; clone_size: few; d_call: -; cdr3_nt: TGTGCCACCCTGGAGGTGAATGGCTACACCTTC; cdr3_aa: CATLEVNGYTF
v_call: TRBV7-6; j_call: TRBJ1-2; clone_size: -; d_call: -; cdr3_nt: TGTGCCAGCAGCTTAGCGTCGGAGCAGAACTATGGCTACACCTTC; cdr3_aa: CASSLASEQNYGYTF
v_call: TRBV19; j_call: TRBJ1-1; clone_size: -; d_call: -; cdr3_nt: TGTGCCAGTAGTCCACAGGGTCGAAACACTGAAGCTTTCTTT; cdr3_aa: CASSPQGRNTEAFF
v_call: TRBV4-1; j_call: TRBJ2-1; clone_size: -; d_call: TRBD2; cdr3_nt: TGCGCCAGCAGCCAAGACCGCGGGGGGGGAAATGAGCAGTTCTTC; cdr3_aa: CASSQDRGGGNEQFF
v_call: TRBV7-9; j_call: TRBJ2-5; clone_size: -; d_call: TRBD2; cdr3_nt: TGTGCCAGCAGCTTGCTCGGGACTACCCAAGAGACCCAGTACTTC; cdr3_aa: CASSLLGTTQETQYF
v_call: TRBV11-3; j_call: TRBJ2-5; clone_size: -; d_call: -; cdr3_nt: TGTGCCAGCAGCCGCCAGGAGCAAGAGACCCAGTACTTC; cdr3_aa: CASSRQEQETQYF
v_call: TRBV27; j_call: TRBJ2-5; clone_size: -; d_call: TRBD2; cdr3_nt: TGTGCCAGCAGTTTAAGGCGGGGGGGCGAGGAGACCCAGTACTTC; cdr3_aa: CASSLRRGGEETQYF
v_call: TRBV15; j_call: TRBJ1-2; clone_size: -; d_call: -; cdr3_nt: TGTGCCACCAGCAGAGAAAACTATGGCTACACCTTC; cdr3_aa: CATSRENYGYTF